This note documents a single T cell receptor beta chain sequence. The antigen remains unidentified. This entry is derived from a study of shared clonotypes between healthy human individuals. At the level of the study: Three CD4 naive, three CD4 memory, two CD8 naive and one CD8 memory plate were used per donor.

This CDR3 has 15 residues. With 2 bases removed from V and 6 bases from J, the gap between germline ends came to 16 bases. From germline, CDR1 is KGHSH and CDR2 LQKENI. In replicate PCRs of sorted subsets, roughly 200 ng DNA, roughly 27,000 T cell genomes, was used. Generated by immunoSEQ multiplex PCR, the TCRdb table keeps only in-frame clones and is missing some. Here the sample spans approximately 2.4 million clones, approximately 95% being singletons. Division of CD4+ cells produced a CD45RA+ naive subset and a CD45RA-negative memory subset. The study's findings and limits: Compared with memory subsets, naive subsets generally had larger estimated richness.

This chain links TRBV18 with TRBJ1-2; D remains unclear. The specimen sequenced was naive CD4+ T cells sorted from blood. Noted subset: CD45RA+ positively selected. The TCR originated in a man aged 18-30 years in good health. The CDR3 here is CASSPSDVSSHGYTF. The CDR3 coding sequence is TGTGCCAGCTCACCATCGGATGTATCTAGCCATGGCTACACCTTC.